This T cell receptor beta chain was recovered during a study of T-cell reconstitution after alpha-beta-depleted transplantation in children. As it was prepared, the TCRbeta library received unique molecular identifiers. One entry per CDR3 protein, called by TCRdb with MiXCR from the PCR reads. Seen here are 700,000 to 950,000 distinct CDR3 sequences, approximately 15% observed once, and the top ten hold roughly 5%. This CDR3 has 13 amino acids. The ends lost 4 bases at V and 2 bases at J; junction bases unmatched: 2. Germline-derived CDR1 and CDR2 are SEHNR and FQNEAQ (reference sequence). As concerns this clonotype: Antigen specificity is unknown.

Study-wide results and limits: There were reportedly several hundred expanded graft clones from which alpha-beta T cells came about two months after transplant. Some patients' high day-60 TCRbeta diversity was traced to surviving recipient T cells and thymic progenitors.

This clonotype was obtained from a male patient younger than 18 who had a stem cell transplant for acute lymphoblastic leukemia, so the T cells may come from the graft donor. Source: PBMCs, mostly from graft donor cells, taken 360 days after TCRalphabeta/CD19-depleted stem cell transplant. The genes are TRBV7-9 and TRBJ2-7; 7 positions match TRBD2. The CDR3 nucleotides read TGTGCCAGCAGCTGGAGCGGGACCTACGAGCAGTACTTC. Protein product: CASSWSGTYEQYF.